The rows below give T cell receptor beta chains drawn from one sample of a study of T cells in Graves' hyperthyroidism and ophthalmopathy. TCRdb used MiXCR to reprocess the multiplex PCR reads, holding one entry per CDR3 protein. The sample consists of about 640,000 distinct CDR3 sequences, around 20% of them appearing once. Sequences were obtained from blood. The receptors stem from a man aged 25-45 years with Graves' ophthalmopathy. Each CDR3 is given with its conserved first and last residue. D genes are given only for firm matches. Rows may omit the clone size; those that give it use once, few, many or a size class.

d_call: .
j_call: TRBJ1-4
clone_size: many
v_call: TRBV11-2
cdr3_nt: TGTGCCAGCAGCTTAGTTGGTTCTGAAAAACTGTTTTTT
cdr3_aa: CASSLVGSEKLFF

d_call: .
j_call: TRBJ1-6
clone_size: once
v_call: TRBV9
cdr3_nt: TGTGCCAGCAGCGTAGCCGGACACAATTCACCCCTCCACTTT
cdr3_aa: CASSVAGHNSPLHF

d_call: .
j_call: TRBJ2-1
clone_size: many
v_call: TRBV11-2
cdr3_nt: TGTGCCAGCAGCTTAGTCACAGGGCGAGAGCAGTTCTTC
cdr3_aa: CASSLVTGREQFF

d_call: .
j_call: TRBJ1-6
clone_size: many
v_call: TRBV30
cdr3_nt: TGTGCCGCCGGGGGCTCCTATAATTCACCCCTCCACTTT
cdr3_aa: CAAGGSYNSPLHF

d_call: TRBD1
j_call: TRBJ1-1
clone_size: .
v_call: TRBV20-1
cdr3_nt: TGCAGTGCTAGATCGCCGGGACAGGGGGCGCGGGCTTTCTTT
cdr3_aa: CSARSPGQGARAFF

d_call: TRBD1
j_call: TRBJ2-3
clone_size: few
v_call: TRBV2
cdr3_nt: TGTGCCAGCAGTTGGGGACAGCTGGGCACAGATACGCAGTATTTT
cdr3_aa: CASSWGQLGTDTQYF

d_call: TRBD1
j_call: TRBJ2-3
clone_size: few
v_call: TRBV11-3
cdr3_nt: TGTGCCAGCAGCGGGGACAGGGACCCAGATACGCAGTATTTT
cdr3_aa: CASSGDRDPDTQYF

d_call: TRBD2
j_call: TRBJ2-5
clone_size: .
v_call: TRBV28
cdr3_nt: TGTGCCAGCAGTTTGGCCAGCGGGAGTGAGAAGACCCAGTACTTC
cdr3_aa: CASSLASGSEKTQYF

d_call: .
j_call: TRBJ2-1
clone_size: many
v_call: TRBV11-2
cdr3_nt: TGTGCCAGCAGCGCCAACCAGGCCTCCAAGGGGAACTACAATGAGCAGTTCTTC
cdr3_aa: CASSANQASKGNYNEQFF

d_call: TRBD1
j_call: TRBJ2-5
clone_size: .
v_call: TRBV7-3
cdr3_nt: TGTGCCAGTAGCTTAACCGGGACAGGGATCGTGACCCAGTACTTC
cdr3_aa: CASSLTGTGIVTQYF

d_call: .
j_call: TRBJ2-5
clone_size: many
v_call: TRBV28
cdr3_nt: TGTGCCAGCAGATCAGGGGCCGAGACCCAGTACTTC
cdr3_aa: CASRSGAETQYF

d_call: .
j_call: TRBJ1-4
clone_size: .
v_call: TRBV11-2
cdr3_nt: TGTGCCAGCAGCCCGGGACGGAGGTGGGATGAAAAACTGTTTTTT
cdr3_aa: CASSPGRRWDEKLFF

d_call: TRBD1
j_call: TRBJ2-2
clone_size: few
v_call: TRBV28
cdr3_nt: TGTGCCAGCAGTTTAGAACAGGGGTACACGGGGGAGCTGTTTTTT
cdr3_aa: CASSLEQGYTGELFF

d_call: TRBD2
j_call: TRBJ2-3
clone_size: .
v_call: TRBV4-1
cdr3_nt: TGCGCCAGCAGCCAAGAAATTCTAGCGGGAGTCCCAGATACGCAGTATTTT
cdr3_aa: CASSQEILAGVPDTQYF

d_call: .
j_call: TRBJ2-7
clone_size: .
v_call: TRBV4-1
cdr3_nt: TGCGCCAGCAGCCAAGATCTTAGGGTGACTTACGAGCAGTACTTC
cdr3_aa: CASSQDLRVTYEQYF

d_call: TRBD2
j_call: TRBJ2-1
clone_size: .
v_call: TRBV7-4
cdr3_nt: TGTGCCAGCCGCCAAGGACTAGCGGGAGGGACTTCCTACAATGAGCAGTTCTTC
cdr3_aa: CASRQGLAGGTSYNEQFF

d_call: .
j_call: TRBJ1-1
clone_size: .
v_call: TRBV2
cdr3_nt: TGTGCCAGCAGTAACGACGGTTCGAACACTGAAGCTTTCTTT
cdr3_aa: CASSNDGSNTEAFF

d_call: TRBD2
j_call: TRBJ2-7
clone_size: many
v_call: TRBV7-2
cdr3_nt: TGTGCCAGCAGCTTAGAGATAGCGGGGGGCTACGAGCAGTACTTC
cdr3_aa: CASSLEIAGGYEQYF

d_call: TRBD1
j_call: TRBJ2-1
clone_size: .
v_call: TRBV5-8
cdr3_nt: TGTGCCAGCAGCCCGACCGAGACAGGGGTGGATGAGCAGTTCTTC
cdr3_aa: CASSPTETGVDEQFF

d_call: TRBD2
j_call: TRBJ2-7
clone_size: once
v_call: TRBV4-1
cdr3_nt: TGCGCCAGCAGCCAGGTCGGTAGCGGGAGCTCCTACGAGCAGTACTTC
cdr3_aa: CASSQVGSGSSYEQYF

d_call: TRBD2
j_call: TRBJ2-7
clone_size: few
v_call: TRBV27
cdr3_nt: TGTGCCAGCAGGAGCGGGGGGGGGACCTACGAGCAGTACTTC
cdr3_aa: CASRSGGGTYEQYF

d_call: .
j_call: TRBJ2-1
clone_size: few
v_call: TRBV4-1
cdr3_nt: TGCGCCAGCAGCCAAGTTAGAGGTGAGCAGTTCTTC
cdr3_aa: CASSQVRGEQFF

d_call: .
j_call: TRBJ1-1
clone_size: .
v_call: TRBV18
cdr3_nt: TGTGCCAGCTCAACGACGGGCTGGGACACTGAAGCTTTCTTT
cdr3_aa: CASSTTGWDTEAFF

d_call: .
j_call: TRBJ2-7
clone_size: few
v_call: TRBV6-5
cdr3_nt: TGTGCCAGCAGTTACGAAGGCGAGCAGTACTTC
cdr3_aa: CASSYEGEQYF

d_call: TRBD2
j_call: TRBJ2-7
clone_size: few
v_call: TRBV20-1
cdr3_nt: TGCAGTGCTCCCGGGACTAGAAACAAAGTTTTGAACTACGAGCAGTACTTC
cdr3_aa: CSAPGTRNKVLNYEQYF

d_call: .
j_call: TRBJ2-7
clone_size: .
v_call: TRBV6-1
cdr3_nt: TGTGCCAGCAGTTCTATGTACAGCTCCTACGAGCAGTACTTC
cdr3_aa: CASSSMYSSYEQYF

d_call: TRBD2
j_call: TRBJ2-7
clone_size: .
v_call: TRBV20-1
cdr3_nt: TGCAGTGCTAGACCGGGACTATATTCCTACGAGCAGTACTTC
cdr3_aa: CSARPGLYSYEQYF

d_call: TRBD2
j_call: TRBJ2-5
clone_size: .
v_call: TRBV5-1
cdr3_nt: TGCGCCAGCAGGGGTCTAGCGGGGGTCGGAGAGACCCAGTACTTC
cdr3_aa: CASRGLAGVGETQYF

d_call: .
j_call: TRBJ2-7
clone_size: many
v_call: TRBV11-1
cdr3_nt: TGTGCCAGCAGCTTACTAGACAGCTCCTACGAGCAGTACTTC
cdr3_aa: CASSLLDSSYEQYF

d_call: .
j_call: TRBJ2-7
clone_size: many
v_call: TRBV28
cdr3_nt: TGTGCCAGCAGTTTAGGACAGTGGAATTCCTACGAGCAGTACTTC
cdr3_aa: CASSLGQWNSYEQYF

d_call: .
j_call: TRBJ2-7
clone_size: .
v_call: TRBV20-1
cdr3_nt: TGCAGTGCGGGGATCCGGGGAGGAACCTACGAGCAGTACTTC
cdr3_aa: CSAGIRGGTYEQYF

d_call: TRBD1
j_call: TRBJ2-1
clone_size: many
v_call: TRBV7-2
cdr3_nt: TGTGCCAGCAGCTCGGACAGGGGGCGGGAGCAGTTCTTC
cdr3_aa: CASSSDRGREQFF

d_call: .
j_call: TRBJ2-2
clone_size: few
v_call: TRBV15
cdr3_nt: TGTGCCACCAGCAGCGAGGGGTCGAGCACCGGGGAGCTGTTTTTT
cdr3_aa: CATSSEGSSTGELFF

d_call: .
j_call: TRBJ2-7
clone_size: many
v_call: TRBV19
cdr3_nt: TGTGCCAGTAGTATCTCGCCACAGGGCGGCTACGAGCAGTACTTC
cdr3_aa: CASSISPQGGYEQYF

d_call: TRBD2
j_call: TRBJ2-1
clone_size: few
v_call: TRBV4-1
cdr3_nt: TGCGCCAGCAGCCCAAACCTTGGACTTGCCCGGGGGGATGAGCAGTTCTTC
cdr3_aa: CASSPNLGLARGDEQFF

d_call: TRBD1
j_call: TRBJ2-1
clone_size: few
v_call: TRBV4-3
cdr3_nt: TGCGCCAGCAGCACCGGACAGGGGGACAATGAGCAGTTCTTC
cdr3_aa: CASSTGQGDNEQFF

d_call: .
j_call: TRBJ1-2
clone_size: .
v_call: TRBV20-1
cdr3_nt: TGCAGTGCTAGAGATCGGGGTCGGGCGAGCGGCTACACCTTC
cdr3_aa: CSARDRGRASGYTF

d_call: .
j_call: TRBJ2-7
clone_size: few
v_call: TRBV6-1
cdr3_nt: TGTGCCAGCAGTTCGACTGAATCCTACGAGCAGTACTTC
cdr3_aa: CASSSTESYEQYF

d_call: .
j_call: TRBJ2-7
clone_size: .
v_call: TRBV7-2
cdr3_nt: TGCGCCAGCAGCCAGTCAGGGGCCACCTACGAGCAGTACTTC
cdr3_aa: CASSQSGATYEQYF

d_call: .
j_call: TRBJ1-1
clone_size: many
v_call: TRBV7-2
cdr3_nt: TGTGCCAGCAGCTTAGTCTACAGGGACACTGAAGCTTTCTTT
cdr3_aa: CASSLVYRDTEAFF

d_call: .
j_call: TRBJ2-3
clone_size: few
v_call: TRBV11-2
cdr3_nt: TGTGCCAGCAGCTTAGACGCAGGGGCGGAGACAGATACGCAGTATTTT
cdr3_aa: CASSLDAGAETDTQYF

d_call: .
j_call: TRBJ1-5
clone_size: .
v_call: TRBV19
cdr3_nt: TGTGCCAGTAGTTCACGGACCCTGGGGGATCAGCCCCAGCATTTT
cdr3_aa: CASSSRTLGDQPQHF

d_call: .
j_call: TRBJ2-3
clone_size: many
v_call: TRBV28
cdr3_nt: TGTGCCAGCAGTTTACCGCCTAGTCGGGACCCAGATACGCAGTATTTT
cdr3_aa: CASSLPPSRDPDTQYF

d_call: TRBD1
j_call: TRBJ1-4
clone_size: .
v_call: TRBV27
cdr3_nt: TGTGCCAGCACCACCCGGACAGGGCCTAATGAAAAACTGTTTTTT
cdr3_aa: CASTTRTGPNEKLFF

d_call: TRBD2
j_call: TRBJ2-1
clone_size: .
v_call: TRBV6-2/TRBV6-3
cdr3_nt: TGTGCCAGCAGTTACTCGACTTGGGCTAGCGGGAGGGTTAATGAGCAGTTCTTC
cdr3_aa: CASSYSTWASGRVNEQFF

d_call: TRBD1
j_call: TRBJ1-1
clone_size: many
v_call: TRBV5-1
cdr3_nt: TGCGCCAGCAGCTTGGAGGGTCAACAGGGGGCTCTGACTGAAGCTTTCTTT
cdr3_aa: CASSLEGQQGALTEAFF

d_call: TRBD2
j_call: TRBJ2-1
clone_size: .
v_call: TRBV5-1
cdr3_nt: TGCGCCAGCAGCGGGTCTAGCGGGCGGGGTGAGCAGTTCTTC
cdr3_aa: CASSGSSGRGEQFF

d_call: TRBD2
j_call: TRBJ2-2
clone_size: .
v_call: TRBV6-1
cdr3_nt: TGTGCCAGCAGTCCGGGACTAGCCTACACCGGGGAGCTGTTTTTT
cdr3_aa: CASSPGLAYTGELFF

d_call: .
j_call: TRBJ1-1
clone_size: many
v_call: TRBV6-5
cdr3_nt: TGTGCCAGCAGTTACTCACGGGGATGGCTGAACACTGAAGCTTTCTTT
cdr3_aa: CASSYSRGWLNTEAFF

d_call: TRBD1
j_call: TRBJ1-3
clone_size: few
v_call: TRBV4-1
cdr3_nt: TGCGCCAGCAGCGCTTTAACCGGGACAGGGGGCATTCTTGCCTCTGGGAACACCATATATTTT
cdr3_aa: CASSALTGTGGILASGNTIYF

d_call: .
j_call: TRBJ2-3
clone_size: .
v_call: TRBV7-9
cdr3_nt: TGTGCCAGCAGCTCTCCAAGTGGGGATACGCAGTATTTT
cdr3_aa: CASSSPSGDTQYF

d_call: .
j_call: TRBJ2-3
clone_size: .
v_call: TRBV28
cdr3_nt: TGTGCCAGCTCGTTCGCCGGTGCAGGCACAGATACGCAGTATTTT
cdr3_aa: CASSFAGAGTDTQYF

d_call: .
j_call: TRBJ2-1
clone_size: .
v_call: TRBV12-3/TRBV12-4
cdr3_nt: TGTGCCAGCAGTTTTGAGTTCACTGAGCAGTTCTTC
cdr3_aa: CASSFEFTEQFF